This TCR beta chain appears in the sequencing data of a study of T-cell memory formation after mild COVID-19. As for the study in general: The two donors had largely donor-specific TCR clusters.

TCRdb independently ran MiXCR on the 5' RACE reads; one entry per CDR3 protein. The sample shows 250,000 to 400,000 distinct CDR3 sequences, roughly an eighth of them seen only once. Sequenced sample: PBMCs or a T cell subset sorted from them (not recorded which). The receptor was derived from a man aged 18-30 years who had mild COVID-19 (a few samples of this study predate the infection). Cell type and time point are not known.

The CDR3 coding sequence is TGTGCCAGCAGAACCGGGACTAGCGGGAACACCGGGGAGCTGTTTTTT. Translation gives CASRTGTSGNTGELFF. The chain combines TRBV6-5 with TRBJ2-2; 11 bases match TRBD2. The CDR3 is 16 residues long. Germline V gives CDR1 MNHEY, CDR2 SVGAGI. J gave up 1 base and V 6 bases, and 4 bases lay outside the gene matches.